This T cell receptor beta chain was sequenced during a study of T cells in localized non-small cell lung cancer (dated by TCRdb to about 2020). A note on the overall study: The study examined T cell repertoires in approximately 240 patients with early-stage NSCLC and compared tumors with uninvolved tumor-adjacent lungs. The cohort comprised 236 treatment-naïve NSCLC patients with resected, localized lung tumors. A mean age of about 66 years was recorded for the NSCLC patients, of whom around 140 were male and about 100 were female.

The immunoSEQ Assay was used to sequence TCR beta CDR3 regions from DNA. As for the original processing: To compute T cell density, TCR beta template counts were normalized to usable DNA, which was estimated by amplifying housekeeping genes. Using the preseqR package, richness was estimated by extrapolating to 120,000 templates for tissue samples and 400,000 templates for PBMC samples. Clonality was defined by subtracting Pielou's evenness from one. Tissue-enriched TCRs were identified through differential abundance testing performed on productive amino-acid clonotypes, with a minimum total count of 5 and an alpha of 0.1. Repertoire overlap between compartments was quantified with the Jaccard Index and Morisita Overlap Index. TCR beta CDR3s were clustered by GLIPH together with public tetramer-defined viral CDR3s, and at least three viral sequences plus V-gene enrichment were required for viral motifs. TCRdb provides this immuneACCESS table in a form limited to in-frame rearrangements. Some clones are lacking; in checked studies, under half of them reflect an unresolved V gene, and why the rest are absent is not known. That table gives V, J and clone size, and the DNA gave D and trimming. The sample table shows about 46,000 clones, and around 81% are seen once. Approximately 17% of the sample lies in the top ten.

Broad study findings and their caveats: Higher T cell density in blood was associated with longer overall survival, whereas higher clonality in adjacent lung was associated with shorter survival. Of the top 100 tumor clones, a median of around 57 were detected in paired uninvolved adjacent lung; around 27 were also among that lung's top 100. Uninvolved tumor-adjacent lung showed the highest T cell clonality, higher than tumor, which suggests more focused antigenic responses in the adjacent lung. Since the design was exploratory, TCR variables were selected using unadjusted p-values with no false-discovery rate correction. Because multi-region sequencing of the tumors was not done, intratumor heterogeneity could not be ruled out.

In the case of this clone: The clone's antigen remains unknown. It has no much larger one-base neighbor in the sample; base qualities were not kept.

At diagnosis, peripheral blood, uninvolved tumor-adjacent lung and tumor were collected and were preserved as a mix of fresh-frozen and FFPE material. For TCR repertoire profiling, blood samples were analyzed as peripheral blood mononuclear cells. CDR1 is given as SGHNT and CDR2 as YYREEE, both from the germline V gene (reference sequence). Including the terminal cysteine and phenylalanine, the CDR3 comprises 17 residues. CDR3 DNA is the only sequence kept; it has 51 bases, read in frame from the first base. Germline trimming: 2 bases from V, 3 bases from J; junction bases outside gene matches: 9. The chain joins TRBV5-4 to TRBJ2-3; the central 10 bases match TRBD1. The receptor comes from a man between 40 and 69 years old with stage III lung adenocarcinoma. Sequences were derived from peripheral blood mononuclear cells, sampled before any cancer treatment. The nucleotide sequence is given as TGTGCCAGCAGCTTCCGGACAGGGGGACGAGCGACAGATACGCAGTATTTT. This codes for CASSFRTGGRATDTQYF.